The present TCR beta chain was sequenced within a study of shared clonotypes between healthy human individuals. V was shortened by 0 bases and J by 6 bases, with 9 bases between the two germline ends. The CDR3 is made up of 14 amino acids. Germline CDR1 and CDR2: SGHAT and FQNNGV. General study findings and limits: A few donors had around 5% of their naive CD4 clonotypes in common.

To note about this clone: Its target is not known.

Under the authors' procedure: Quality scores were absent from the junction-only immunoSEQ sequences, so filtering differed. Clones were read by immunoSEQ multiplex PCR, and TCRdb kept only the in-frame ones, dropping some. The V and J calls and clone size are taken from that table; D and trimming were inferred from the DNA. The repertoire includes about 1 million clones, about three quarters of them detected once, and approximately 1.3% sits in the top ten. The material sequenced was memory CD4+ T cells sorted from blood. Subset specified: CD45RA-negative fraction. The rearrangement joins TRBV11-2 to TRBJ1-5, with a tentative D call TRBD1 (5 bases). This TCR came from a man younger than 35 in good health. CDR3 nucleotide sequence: TGTGCCAGCAGCTTAGACAGGGTTGGTCAGCCCCAGCATTTT. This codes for CASSLDRVGQPQHF.